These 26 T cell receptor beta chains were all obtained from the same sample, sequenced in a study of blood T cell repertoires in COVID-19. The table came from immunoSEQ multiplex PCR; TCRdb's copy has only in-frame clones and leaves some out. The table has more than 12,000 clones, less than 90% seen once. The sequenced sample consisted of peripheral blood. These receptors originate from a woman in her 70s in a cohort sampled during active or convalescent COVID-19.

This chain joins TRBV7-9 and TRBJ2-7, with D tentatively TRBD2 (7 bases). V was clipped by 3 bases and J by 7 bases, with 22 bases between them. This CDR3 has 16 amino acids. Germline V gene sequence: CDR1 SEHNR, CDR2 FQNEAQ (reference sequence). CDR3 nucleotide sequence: TGTGCCAGCAGCTTGTCGTCGGGGGGCAGCAGGTCGGAGCAGTACTTC. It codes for CASSLSSGGSRSEQYF.

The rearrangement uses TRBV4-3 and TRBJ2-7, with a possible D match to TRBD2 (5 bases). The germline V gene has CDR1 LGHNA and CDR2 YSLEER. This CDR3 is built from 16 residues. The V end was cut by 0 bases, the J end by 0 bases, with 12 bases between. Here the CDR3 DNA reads TGCGCCAGCAGCCAAGATAGGCGGGCCGCCTCCTACGAGCAGTACTTC. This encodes CASSQDRRAASYEQYF.

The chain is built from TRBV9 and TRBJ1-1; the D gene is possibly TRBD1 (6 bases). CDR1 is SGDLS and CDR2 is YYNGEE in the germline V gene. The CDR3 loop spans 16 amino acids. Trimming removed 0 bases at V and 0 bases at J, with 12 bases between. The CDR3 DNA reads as TGTGCCAGCAGCGTAGCGGACAGACCATTGAACACTGAAGCTTTCTTT. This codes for CASSVADRPLNTEAFF.

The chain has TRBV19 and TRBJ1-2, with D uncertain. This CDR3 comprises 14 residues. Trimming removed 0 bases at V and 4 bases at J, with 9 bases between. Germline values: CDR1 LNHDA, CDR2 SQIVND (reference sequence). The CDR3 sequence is CASSIDRDTYGYTF. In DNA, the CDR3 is TGTGCCAGTAGTATAGATCGGGATACCTATGGCTACACCTTC. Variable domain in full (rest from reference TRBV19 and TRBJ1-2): DGGITQSPKYLFRKEGQNVTLSCEQNLNHDAMYWYRQDPGQGLRLIYYSQIVNDFQKGDIAEGYSVSREKKESFPLTVTSAQKNPTAFYLCASSIDRDTYGYTFGSGTRLTVV.

Written as DNA, the CDR3 is TGTGCCAGCAGTGAACTGGGGGGGCGGACCTATAATTCACCCCTCCACTTT. Protein product: CASSELGGRTYNSPLHF. The V gene is TRBV6-1, the J gene TRBJ1-6; D is perhaps TRBD1 (6 bases). The germline V gene has CDR1 MNHNS and CDR2 SASEGT. V was shortened by 2 bases and J by 2 bases, with 13 bases between the two germline ends. The CDR3 totals 17 residues.

The CDR3 reads CTSSQAPPELGGEPTDTQYF. Written as DNA, the CDR3 is TGCACCAGCAGCCAAGCACCCCCCGAACTTGGGGGGGAGCCCACAGATACGCAGTATTTT. This rearrangement joins TRBV1 to TRBJ2-3; the listed D gene, TRBD2, was not tested against the DNA. TRBV1 is described as a pseudogene. The CDR3 loop spans 20 amino acids.

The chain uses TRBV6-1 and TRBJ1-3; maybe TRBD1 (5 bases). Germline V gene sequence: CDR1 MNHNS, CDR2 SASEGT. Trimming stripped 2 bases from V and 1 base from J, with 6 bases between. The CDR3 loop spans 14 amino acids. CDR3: CASSERGSGNTIYF. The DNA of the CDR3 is TGTGCCAGCAGTGAACGGGGGTCTGGAAACACCATATATTTT.

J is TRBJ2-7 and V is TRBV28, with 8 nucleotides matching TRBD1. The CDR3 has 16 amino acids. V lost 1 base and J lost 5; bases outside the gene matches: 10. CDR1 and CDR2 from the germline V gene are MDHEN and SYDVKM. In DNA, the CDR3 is TGTGCCAGCAGTTTATACGCAGGGGGCGCGAGGAACGAGCAGTACTTC. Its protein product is CASSLYAGGARNEQYF.

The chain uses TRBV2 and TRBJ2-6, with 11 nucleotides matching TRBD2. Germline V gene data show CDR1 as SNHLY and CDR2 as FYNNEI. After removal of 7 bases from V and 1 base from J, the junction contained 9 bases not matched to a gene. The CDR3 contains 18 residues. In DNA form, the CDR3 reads TGTGCCAGCAAGCTCCGCGGACTAGCGGGTTCTGGGGCCAACGTCCTGACTTTC. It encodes CASKLRGLAGSGANVLTF.

In nucleotides, the CDR3 is TGCGCCAGGCGACTAGCGGGGGGGGCAGAATCGGTAGATACGCAGTATTTT. The encoded protein is CARRLAGGAESVDTQYF. J is TRBJ2-3 and V is TRBV10-1, with 14 bases fitting TRBD2. CDR1 and CDR2 (germline): WNHNN, SYGVQD (reference sequence). With 9 bases clipped from V and 5 bases from J, the junction kept 13 bases outside the gene matches. This CDR3 contains 17 residues.

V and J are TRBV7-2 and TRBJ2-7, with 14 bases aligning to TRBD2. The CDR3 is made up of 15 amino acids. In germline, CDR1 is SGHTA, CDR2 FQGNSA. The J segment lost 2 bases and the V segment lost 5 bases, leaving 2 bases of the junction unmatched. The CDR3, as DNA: TGTGCCAGCAGCCAGACTAGCGGGGGGGCCTACGAGCAGTACTTC. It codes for CASSQTSGGAYEQYF. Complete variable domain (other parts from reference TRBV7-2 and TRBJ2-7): GAGVSQSPSNKVTEKGKDVELRCDPISGHTALYWYRQSLGQGLEFLIYFQGNSAPDKSGLPSDRFSAERTGGSVSTLTIQRTQQEDSAVYLCASSQTSGGAYEQYFGPGTRLTVT.

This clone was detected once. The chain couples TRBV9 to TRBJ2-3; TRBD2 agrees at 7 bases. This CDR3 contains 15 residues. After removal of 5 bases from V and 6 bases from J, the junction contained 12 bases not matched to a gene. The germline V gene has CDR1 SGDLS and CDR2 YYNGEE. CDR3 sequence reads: CASRAGGSAGDTQYF. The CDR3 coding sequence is TGTGCCAGCAGAGCCGGGGGTTCAGCGGGGGATACGCAGTATTTT.

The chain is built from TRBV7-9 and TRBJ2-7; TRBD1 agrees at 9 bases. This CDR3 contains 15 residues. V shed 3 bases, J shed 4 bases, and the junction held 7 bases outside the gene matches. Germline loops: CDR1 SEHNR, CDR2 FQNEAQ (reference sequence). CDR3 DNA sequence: TGTGCCAGCAGCTTGGTACAGGGGGCGCATTACGAGCAGTACTTC. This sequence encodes CASSLVQGAHYEQYF.

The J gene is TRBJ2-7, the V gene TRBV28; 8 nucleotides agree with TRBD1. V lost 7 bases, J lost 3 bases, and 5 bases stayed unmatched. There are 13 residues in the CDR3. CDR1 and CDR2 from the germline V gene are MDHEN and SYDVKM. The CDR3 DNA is TGTGCCAGCATGACAGGGGACCACTACGAGCAGTACTTC. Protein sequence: CASMTGDHYEQYF.

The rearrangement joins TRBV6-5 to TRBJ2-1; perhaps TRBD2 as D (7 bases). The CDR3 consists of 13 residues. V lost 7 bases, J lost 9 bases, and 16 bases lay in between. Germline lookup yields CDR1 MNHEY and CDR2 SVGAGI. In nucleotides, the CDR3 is TGTGCCAGCACCCCTGGGGGGGCCGGTGAGCAGTTCTTC. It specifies CASTPGGAGEQFF.

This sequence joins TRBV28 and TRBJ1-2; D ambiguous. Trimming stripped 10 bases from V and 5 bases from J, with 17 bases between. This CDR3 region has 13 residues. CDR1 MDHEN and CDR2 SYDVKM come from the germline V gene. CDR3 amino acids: CATQTGIRYGYTF. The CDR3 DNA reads TGTGCCACTCAAACCGGGATCAGATATGGCTACACCTTC.

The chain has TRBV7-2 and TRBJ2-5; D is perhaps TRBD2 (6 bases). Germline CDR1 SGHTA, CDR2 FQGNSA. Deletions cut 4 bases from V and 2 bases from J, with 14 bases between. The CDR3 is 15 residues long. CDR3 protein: CASSSTTRGQETQYF. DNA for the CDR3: TGTGCCAGCAGCTCGACTACACGGGGGCAAGAGACCCAGTACTTC.

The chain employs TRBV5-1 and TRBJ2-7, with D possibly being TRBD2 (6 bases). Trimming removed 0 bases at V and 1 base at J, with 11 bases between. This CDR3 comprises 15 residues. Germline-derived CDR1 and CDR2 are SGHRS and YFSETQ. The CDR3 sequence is CASSLGGAGSYEQYF. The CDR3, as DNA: TGCGCCAGCAGCTTGGGCGGGGCCGGATCCTACGAGCAGTACTTC.

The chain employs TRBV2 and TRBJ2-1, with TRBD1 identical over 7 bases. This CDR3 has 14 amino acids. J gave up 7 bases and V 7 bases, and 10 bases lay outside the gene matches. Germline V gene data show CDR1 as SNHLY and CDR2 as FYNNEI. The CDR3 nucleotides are TGTGCCAGCACCCTTACAGGGGCCTGGAATGAGCAGTTCTTC. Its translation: CASTLTGAWNEQFF.

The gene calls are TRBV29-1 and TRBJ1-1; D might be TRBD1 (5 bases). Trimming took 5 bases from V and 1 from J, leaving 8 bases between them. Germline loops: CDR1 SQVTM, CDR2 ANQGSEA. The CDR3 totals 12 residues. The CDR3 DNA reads TGCAGCGTTCATGGGGCGAACACTGAAGCTTTCTTT. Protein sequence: CSVHGANTEAFF.

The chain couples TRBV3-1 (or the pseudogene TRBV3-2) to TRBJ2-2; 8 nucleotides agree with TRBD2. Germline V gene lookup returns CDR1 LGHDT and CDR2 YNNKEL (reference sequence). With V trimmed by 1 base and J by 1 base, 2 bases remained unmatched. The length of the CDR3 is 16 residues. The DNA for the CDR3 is TGTGCCAGCAGCCAAGCGGGGGGGCGGAACACCGGGGAGCTGTTTTTT. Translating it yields CASSQAGGRNTGELFF.

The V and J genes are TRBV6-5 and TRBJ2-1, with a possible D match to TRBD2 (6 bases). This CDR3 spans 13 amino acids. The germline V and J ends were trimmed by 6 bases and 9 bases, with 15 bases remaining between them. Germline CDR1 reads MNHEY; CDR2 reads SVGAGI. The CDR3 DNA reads TGTGCCAGCAGGATCACTCCCGGGAGTGAGCAGTTCTTC. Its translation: CASRITPGSEQFF.

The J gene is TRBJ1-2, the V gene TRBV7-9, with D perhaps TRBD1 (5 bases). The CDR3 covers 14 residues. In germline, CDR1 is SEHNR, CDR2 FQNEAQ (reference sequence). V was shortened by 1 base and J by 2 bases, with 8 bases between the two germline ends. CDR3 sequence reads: CASSLGRQNYGYTF. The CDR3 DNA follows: TGTGCCAGCAGCTTAGGGCGACAGAACTATGGCTACACCTTC.

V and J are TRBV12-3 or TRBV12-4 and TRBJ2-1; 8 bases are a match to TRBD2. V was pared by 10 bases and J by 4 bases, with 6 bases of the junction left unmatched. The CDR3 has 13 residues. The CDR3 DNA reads TGTGCCACCCGGACTAGCCCTTACAATGAGCAGTTCTTC. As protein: CATRTSPYNEQFF.

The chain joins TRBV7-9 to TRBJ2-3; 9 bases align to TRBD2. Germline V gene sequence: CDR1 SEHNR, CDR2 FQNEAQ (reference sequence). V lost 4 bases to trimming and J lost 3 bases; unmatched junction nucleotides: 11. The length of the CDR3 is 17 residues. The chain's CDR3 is CASSSVRGGTGTDTQYF. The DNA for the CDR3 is TGTGCCAGCAGCTCAGTGCGGGGGGGCACTGGAACAGATACGCAGTATTTT.

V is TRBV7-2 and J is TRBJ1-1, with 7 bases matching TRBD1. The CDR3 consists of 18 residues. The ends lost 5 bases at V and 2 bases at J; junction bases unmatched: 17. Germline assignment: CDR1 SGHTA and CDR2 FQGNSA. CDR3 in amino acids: CASSPLTFLTGTNTEAFF. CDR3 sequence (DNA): TGTGCCAGCAGCCCCCTCACTTTCTTGACAGGGACAAACACTGAAGCTTTCTTT.